Below are 4 T cell receptor beta chains sequenced from a single sample in a study of control samples from healthy donors and cancer patients. The protocol was immunoSEQ multiplex PCR, while the TCRdb copy is restricted to in-frame clones and leaves out a portion. The table lists about 190,000 clones. Sequencing input: blood. The receptors were gathered from a woman in her thirties in good health.

The chain links TRBV28 to TRBJ2-7, with D possibly TRBD1 on 6 matching bases. The CDR3 is made up of 13 amino acids. Germline V gene lookup returns CDR1 MDHEN and CDR2 SYDVKM. The ends were cut back, 6 bases at V and 4 bases at J, with 13 bases in the middle. CDR3 sequence (DNA): TGTGCCAGCAGGATCGGGACACCTTACGAGCAGTACTTC. Protein: CASRIGTPYEQYF.

This chain uses TRBV30 with TRBJ2-3; 10 nucleotides align to TRBD2. This CDR3 is 15 amino acids long. CDR1 is GTSNPN and CDR2 is SVGIG in the germline V gene (reference sequence). V shed 0 bases and J 6 bases; nucleotides not matched to a gene: 6. CDR3 DNA sequence: TGTGCCTGGAGTGTCCTCCCGGGACTAGCGGATACGCAGTATTTT. It encodes CAWSVLPGLADTQYF.

This chain joins TRBV11-2 and TRBJ1-2; no definite D call. Trimming took 1 base from V and 2 from J, leaving 8 bases between them. The CDR3 sequence is 14 residues long. The germline V gene has CDR1 SGHAT and CDR2 FQNNGV. The CDR3 DNA sequence: TGTGCCAGCAGCTTAGTAGCCGGAAACTATGGCTACACCTTC. Its translation: CASSLVAGNYGYTF.

The chain joins TRBV12-3 or TRBV12-4 to TRBJ1-2; D possibly corresponds to TRBD1 (6 bases). Trimming removed 7 bases at V and 8 bases at J, with 14 bases between. The CDR3 has 12 amino acids. The CDR3 nucleotides read TGTGCCAGCACTACGGGGGGGACAGGCTACACCTTC. It is translated as CASTTGGTGYTF.